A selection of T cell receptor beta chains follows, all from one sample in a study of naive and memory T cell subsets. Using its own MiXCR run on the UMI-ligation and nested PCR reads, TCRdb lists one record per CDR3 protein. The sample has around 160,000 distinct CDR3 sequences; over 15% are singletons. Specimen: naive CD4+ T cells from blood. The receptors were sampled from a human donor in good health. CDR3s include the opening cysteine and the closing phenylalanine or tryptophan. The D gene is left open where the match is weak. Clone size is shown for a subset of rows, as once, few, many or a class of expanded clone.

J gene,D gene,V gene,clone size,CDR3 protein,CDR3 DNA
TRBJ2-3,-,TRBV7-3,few,CASSSQGGDTQYF,TGTGCCAGCAGCTCACAGGGCGGAGATACGCAGTATTTT
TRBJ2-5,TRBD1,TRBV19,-,CASSLGQVGRGTQYF,TGTGCCAGTAGTCTCGGACAGGTGGGTCGTGGGACCCAGTACTTC
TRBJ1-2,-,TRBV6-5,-,CASSYSPSYGYTF,TGTGCCAGCAGTTACTCGCCTTCGTATGGCTACACCTTC
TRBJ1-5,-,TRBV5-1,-,CASSLGSKSNQPQHF,TGCGCCAGCAGCTTGGGCAGTAAGAGCAATCAGCCCCAGCATTTT
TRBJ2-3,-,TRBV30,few,CAWTSGIPTDTQYF,TGTGCCTGGACGTCCGGGATCCCCACAGATACGCAGTATTTT
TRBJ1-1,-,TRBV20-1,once,CSAREGERNTEAFF,TGCAGTGCTAGAGAGGGAGAAAGGAACACTGAAGCTTTCTTT
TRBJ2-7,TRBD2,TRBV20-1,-,CSARGGAGGYEQYF,TGCAGTGCTAGAGGGGGAGCGGGAGGGTACGAGCAGTACTTC
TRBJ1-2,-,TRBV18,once,CASSPKDGWNYGYTF,TGTGCCAGCTCACCGAAGGACGGTTGGAACTATGGCTACACCTTC
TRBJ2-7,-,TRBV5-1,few,CASSLDVVGEQYF,TGCGCCAGCAGCTTGGACGTCGTGGGCGAGCAGTACTTC
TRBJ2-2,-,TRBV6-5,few,CASSSLGVATGELFF,TGTGCCAGCAGTTCCCTAGGGGTTGCCACCGGGGAGCTGTTTTTT
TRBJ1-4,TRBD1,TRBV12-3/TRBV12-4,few,CASSPDRELIEKLFF,TGTGCCAGCAGTCCAGACAGGGAATTGATTGAAAAACTGTTTTTT
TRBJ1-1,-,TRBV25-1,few,CASSDPGRGDTEAFF,TGTGCCAGCAGTGACCCGGGACGGGGAGACACTGAAGCTTTCTTT
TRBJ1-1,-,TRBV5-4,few,CASSLGGQGITEAFF,TGTGCCAGCAGCTTGGGGGGGCAGGGGATCACTGAAGCTTTCTTT
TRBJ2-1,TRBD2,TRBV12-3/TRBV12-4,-,CASSLLAGGSEQFF,TGTGCCAGCAGTTTATTAGCGGGAGGTTCGGAGCAGTTCTTC
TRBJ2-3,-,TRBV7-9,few,CASSVRDLGVHTQYF,TGTGCCAGCAGCGTCCGGGACTTAGGCGTACATACGCAGTATTTT
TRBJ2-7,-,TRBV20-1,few,CSAAEDQFYEQYF,TGCAGTGCTGCAGAGGACCAGTTCTACGAGCAGTACTTC
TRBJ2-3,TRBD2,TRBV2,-,CASNGGGKSTDTQYF,TGTGCCAGCAACGGGGGGGGCAAATCGACAGATACGCAGTATTTT
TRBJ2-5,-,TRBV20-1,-,CSARDMAGTQETQYF,TGCAGTGCTAGAGATATGGCAGGAACACAAGAGACCCAGTACTTC
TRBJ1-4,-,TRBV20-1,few,CSASIRGGLEEKLFF,TGCAGTGCTAGTATACGCGGGGGTCTCGAGGAAAAACTGTTTTTT
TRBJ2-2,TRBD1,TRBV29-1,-,CSVRDSKSPNTGELFF,TGCAGCGTCCGGGACAGCAAGTCTCCGAACACCGGGGAGCTGTTTTTT
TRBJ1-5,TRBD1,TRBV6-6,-,CASSTRGQGGNQPQHF,TGTGCCAGCAGCACCAGGGGACAGGGAGGCAATCAGCCCCAGCATTTT
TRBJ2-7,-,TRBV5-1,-,CASSLTDRYEQYF,TGCGCCAGCAGCTTAACTGACCGCTACGAGCAGTACTTC
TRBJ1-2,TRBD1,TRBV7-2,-,CASSFGQGAGYTF,TGTGCCAGCAGCTTTGGACAGGGGGCTGGCTACACCTTC
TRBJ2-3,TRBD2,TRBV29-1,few,CSVGLAASTDTQYF,TGCAGCGTCGGACTAGCGGCTAGCACAGATACGCAGTATTTT
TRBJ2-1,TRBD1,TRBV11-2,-,CASSLDRDNEQFF,TGTGCCAGCAGCCTAGACAGGGACAATGAGCAGTTCTTC
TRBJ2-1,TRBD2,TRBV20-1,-,CSARSPSGSSYNEQFF,TGCAGTGCTCGAAGCCCTAGCGGATCCTCCTACAATGAGCAGTTCTTC